This T cell receptor (beta chain) was identified during a study of blood T cell repertoires in COVID-19. Using immunoSEQ multiplex PCR, the repertoire was profiled, and TCRdb retains in-frame clones only, with some absent. Among around 150,000 clones, around 84% were seen once, and the ten largest hold around 3.2%. This CDR3 region has 15 residues. Per germline, CDR1 LGHNA and CDR2 YSLEER. The ends were cut back, 4 bases at V and 5 bases at J, with 14 bases in the middle. Source material: peripheral blood. This TCR came from a human donor with acute or convalescent COVID-19. The donor label of this sample is uncertain. This chain uses TRBV4-3 with TRBJ1-4; D is unresolved. The CDR3 loop reads CASSPTGRVNEKLFF. CDR3 nucleotide sequence: TGCGCCAGCAGCCCCACCGGTCGGGTAAATGAAAAACTGTTTTTT.